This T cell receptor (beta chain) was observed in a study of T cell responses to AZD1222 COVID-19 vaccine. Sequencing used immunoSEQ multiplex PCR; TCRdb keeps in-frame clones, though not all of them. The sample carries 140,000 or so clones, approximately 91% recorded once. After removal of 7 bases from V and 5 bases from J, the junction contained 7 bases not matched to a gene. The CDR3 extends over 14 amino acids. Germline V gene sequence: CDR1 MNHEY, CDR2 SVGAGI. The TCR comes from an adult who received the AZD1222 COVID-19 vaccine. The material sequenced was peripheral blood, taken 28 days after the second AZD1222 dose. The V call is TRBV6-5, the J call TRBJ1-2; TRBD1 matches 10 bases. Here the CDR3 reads CASTLRDRGYGYTF. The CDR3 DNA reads TGTGCCAGCACTCTCAGGGACAGGGGATATGGCTACACCTTC.